Each of the 5 T cell receptor beta chains below was sequenced from the same sample in a study of cytomegalovirus exposure and HLA in healthy donors. The PCR contained 60 Vbeta and 13 Jbeta primers. This table comes from immunoSEQ multiplex PCR, and its TCRdb copy is limited to in-frame clones, with some not included. Across tens of thousands of clones, the top ten clones capture approximately 2.7% of the sample. Sequenced: PBMCs. All receptors derive from a man between 35 and 55 years old in good health and CMV-seronegative.

This chain joins TRBV5-5 and TRBJ1-4, with D unresolved. Germline-derived CDR1 and CDR2 are SGHKS and YYEKEE (reference sequence). The V gene lost 4 bases and the J gene lost 0 bases, with 10 bases spanning the gap. The CDR3 totals 15 residues. This CDR3 is CASSVLPTTNEKLFF. The CDR3, as DNA: TGTGCCAGCAGCGTACTCCCAACAACTAATGAAAAACTGTTTTTT.

The J gene is TRBJ2-5, the V gene TRBV2; TRBD2 agrees at 10 bases. The length of the CDR3 is 15 residues. V dropped 2 bases and J dropped 4; count of bases not matched to a gene: 4. CDR1 and CDR2 (germline): SNHLY, FYNNEI. The CDR3 protein is CASSELAGVGETQYF. In DNA form, the CDR3 reads TGTGCCAGCAGTGAACTAGCGGGGGTCGGAGAGACCCAGTACTTC.

V gene TRBV27 combines with J gene TRBJ2-7; 8 positions match TRBD1. With V trimmed by 3 bases and J by 0 bases, 13 bases remained unmatched. There are 18 residues in the CDR3. Germline CDR1 MNHEY, CDR2 SMNVEV (reference sequence). This CDR3 reads CASSFTWAEGQVSYEQYF. The DNA of the CDR3 is TGTGCCAGCAGTTTCACCTGGGCAGAGGGACAGGTCTCCTACGAGCAGTACTTC.

This rearrangement joins TRBV11-2 to TRBJ1-1; 7 nucleotides line up with TRBD1. Losses at the gene ends were 4 bases for V and 1 base for J; bases not matched to a gene: 6. This CDR3 comprises 15 residues. Per the germline V gene, CDR1 is SGHAT and CDR2 is FQNNGV. The CDR3 coding sequence is TGTGCCAGCAGCTCCACAGGGGCGAGGAACACTGAAGCTTTCTTT. It codes for CASSSTGARNTEAFF.

This sequence joins TRBV6-5 and TRBJ1-2, with 8 bases identical to TRBD1. CDR3 length: 15 residues. The junction had 6 bases not matched to a gene; V was cut back by 4 bases and J by 2 bases. The germline V gene encodes CDR1 MNHEY and CDR2 SVGAGI. The CDR3 sequence: CASSSPDRGNYGYTF. The CDR3 DNA sequence: TGTGCCAGCAGTTCGCCTGACAGGGGAAACTATGGCTACACCTTC.